These 20 T cell receptor beta chains share one sample of origin, sequenced in a study of T cell responses to AZD1222 COVID-19 vaccine. Measured with immunoSEQ multiplex PCR; TCRdb has only the in-frame clones, and not every one. The sample carries roughly 91,000 clones, about 92% recorded once. The specimen comprised peripheral blood, sampled on day 0 of AZD1222 vaccination. All receptors derive from an adult in good health.

Written as DNA, the CDR3 is TGTGCCAGCAGCAGTCGGGGTTCGACAGATACGCAGTATTTT. Protein sequence: CASSSRGSTDTQYF. The chain joins TRBV7-2 to TRBJ2-3; perhaps TRBD2 as D (5 bases). V dropped 5 bases and J dropped 3 bases, with 12 bases sitting between them. The CDR3 covers 14 residues. Per germline, CDR1 SGHTA and CDR2 FQGNSA. Based on the CDR3 plus reference TRBV7-2 and TRBJ2-3, the full variable domain is GAGVSQSPSNKVTEKGKDVELRCDPISGHTALYWYRQSLGQGLEFLIYFQGNSAPDKSGLPSDRFSAERTGGSVSTLTIQRTQQEDSAVYLCASSSRGSTDTQYFGPGTRLTVL.

The chain uses TRBV7-2 and TRBJ1-5; D is undetermined. The CDR3 covers 16 residues. V was pared by 0 bases and J by 3 bases, with 12 bases between. Germline CDR1 is SGHTA and CDR2 is FQGNSA. CDR3 DNA sequence: TGTGCCAGCAGCTTAGCCCCGGGGAGCCTCAATCAGCCCCAGCATTTT. Translation gives CASSLAPGSLNQPQHF.

Written as DNA, the CDR3 is TGTGCCAGCAGTCTTGGACCCAACGCAGAAGCTTTCTTT. Translated, it gives CASSLGPNAEAFF. The genes are TRBV2 and TRBJ1-1; unclear D gene. CDR1 SNHLY and CDR2 FYNNEI come from the germline V gene. This CDR3 is 13 amino acids long. V was cut by 5 bases and J by 8 bases, with 15 bases left in between.

The chain is built from TRBV18 and TRBJ2-3; D is uncertain. CDR1 and CDR2 (germline): KGHSH, LQKENI. This CDR3 comprises 16 residues. V lost 3 bases and J lost 1, with 14 bases in between. The CDR3 sequence: CASSPYSSVGTDTQYF. The CDR3 bases are TGTGCCAGCTCACCGTACAGTAGTGTAGGCACAGATACGCAGTATTTT. The full variable domain, rest sourced from reference TRBV18 and TRBJ2-3, is NAGVMQNPRHLVRRRGQEARLRCSPMKGHSHVYWYRQLPEEGLKFMVYLQKENIIDESGMPKERFSAEFPKEGPSILRIQQVVRGDSAAYFCASSPYSSVGTDTQYFGPGTRLTVL.

The rearrangement joins TRBV7-2 to TRBJ2-7, with D possibly being TRBD1 or TRBD2 (5 bases each). CDR3 length: 19 residues. Trimming cost V 8 bases and J 0 bases, with 29 bases left between them. CDR1 and CDR2 (germline): SGHTA, FQGNSA. The CDR3 sequence: CASGPRGSIRDRFSYEQYF. CDR3 nucleotide sequence: TGTGCCAGCGGCCCCCGGGGTTCCATCCGGGACCGCTTCTCCTACGAGCAGTACTTC.

The chain combines TRBV19 with TRBJ1-2; 7 bases are shared with TRBD1. This CDR3 region has 13 residues. Looked up from germline, CDR1 is LNHDA and CDR2 is SQIVND (reference sequence). The ends lost 6 bases at V and 2 bases at J; junction bases unmatched: 3. DNA of the CDR3: TGTGCCAGTAGCGTGGACAGGAACTATGGCTACACCTTC. Translated: CASSVDRNYGYTF. Full variable domain (missing parts from reference TRBV19 and TRBJ1-2): DGGITQSPKYLFRKEGQNVTLSCEQNLNHDAMYWYRQDPGQGLRLIYYSQIVNDFQKGDIAEGYSVSREKKESFPLTVTSAQKNPTAFYLCASSVDRNYGYTFGSGTRLTVV.

The J gene is TRBJ1-1, the V gene TRBV9; 10 nucleotides align to TRBD1. The CDR3 length is 15 residues. V gave up 2 bases and J gave up 1 base; unmatched junction bases: 2. Germline V gives CDR1 SGDLS, CDR2 YYNGEE. CDR3 sequence (DNA): TGTGCCAGCAGCGTTAGACAGGGGGCGAACACTGAAGCTTTCTTT. Amino acids: CASSVRQGANTEAFF.

This clone came up a few times. The V and J genes are TRBV14 and TRBJ1-2; no clear D gene. From germline, CDR1 is SGHDN and CDR2 FVKESK. V lost 1 base and J lost 2, with 11 bases in between. CDR3 length equals 15 residues. The CDR3 protein is CASSQVEGWNYGYTF. In DNA, the CDR3 is TGTGCCAGCAGCCAAGTCGAGGGTTGGAACTATGGCTACACCTTC.

The chain has TRBV27 and TRBJ2-1; D may be TRBD1 (5 bases). Germline loops: CDR1 MNHEY, CDR2 SMNVEV (reference sequence). Trimming removed 2 bases from V and 2 bases from J, with 10 bases in between. The CDR3 loop spans 15 amino acids. The DNA for the CDR3 is TGTGCCAGCAGTTTAGTGGGGCCGGCCTACAATGAGCAGTTCTTC. Translating it yields CASSLVGPAYNEQFF.

The chain joins TRBV5-4 to TRBJ2-3, with 9 bases lining up with TRBD1. This CDR3 is 17 amino acids long. Germline lookup yields CDR1 SGHNT and CDR2 YYREEE (reference sequence). V dropped 4 bases and J dropped 2; count of bases not matched to a gene: 11. This chain's CDR3 is CASSKGQGWGNTDTQYF. The CDR3 region has the DNA TGTGCCAGCAGCAAAGGACAGGGGTGGGGTAACACAGATACGCAGTATTTT.

The chain uses TRBV24-1 and TRBJ2-3; D not certain. Trimming removed 5 bases at V and 1 base at J, with 6 bases between. The CDR3 is 13 residues long. Per the germline V gene, CDR1 is KGHDR and CDR2 is SFDVKD. As DNA, the CDR3 is TGTGCCACCAGTGCGGACGGCACAGATACGCAGTATTTT. As protein: CATSADGTDTQYF.

The rearrangement joins TRBV19 to TRBJ1-5, with 9 nucleotides matching TRBD1. This CDR3 comprises 16 residues. The ends lost 8 bases at V and 2 bases at J; junction bases unmatched: 10. Germline CDR1 LNHDA, CDR2 SQIVND (reference sequence). CDR3 in DNA: TGTGCCAGTCGGACAGGGGCCGTCGCGGGCAATCAGCCCCAGCATTTT. Its translation: CASRTGAVAGNQPQHF.

The chain links TRBV27 to TRBJ2-3, with D possibly being TRBD1 (6 bases). V gave up 6 bases and J gave up 0 bases, with 13 bases separating them. Germline V gene lookup returns CDR1 MNHEY and CDR2 SMNVEV (reference sequence). This CDR3 has 15 amino acids. For the CDR3, the DNA is TGTGCCAGCAGACCAGGGGCAACCAGCACAGATACGCAGTATTTT. Translation: CASRPGATSTDTQYF.

The chain combines TRBV29-1 with TRBJ1-2; 9 nucleotides line up with TRBD1. CDR1 SQVTM and CDR2 ANQGSEA come from the germline V gene. CDR3 size: 12 residues. With V trimmed by 4 bases and J by 6 bases, 3 bases remained unmatched. The CDR3 here is CSVGDRVDGYTF. CDR3 DNA sequence: TGCAGCGTTGGGGACAGGGTGGATGGCTACACCTTC.

The chain has TRBV18 and TRBJ2-5, with a weak D call TRBD1 (6 bases). CDR1 and CDR2 (germline): KGHSH, LQKENI. Between the trimmed V and J ends, which lost 7 bases and 5 bases, there was a span of 14 bases. CDR3 length equals 13 residues. In DNA form, the CDR3 reads TGTGCCAGCTTGGCAGGGGTCGGTGAGACCCAGTACTTC. This encodes CASLAGVGETQYF.

The genes are TRBV14 and TRBJ2-1; D possibly corresponds to TRBD1 (6 bases). This CDR3 contains 15 residues. CDR1 is SGHDN and CDR2 is FVKESK in the germline V gene. The ends were cut back, 0 bases at V and 9 bases at J, with 15 bases in the middle. In nucleotides, the CDR3 is TGTGCCAGCAGCCAAGATACAGGGTTCGTTTCTGAGCAGTTCTTC. This encodes CASSQDTGFVSEQFF. Complete variable domain (other parts from reference TRBV14 and TRBJ2-1): EAGVTQFPSHSVIEKGQTVTLRCDPISGHDNLYWYRRVMGKEIKFLLHFVKESKQDESGMPNNRFLAERTGGTYSTLKVQPAELEDSGVYFCASSQDTGFVSEQFFGPGTRLTVL.

The V call is TRBV5-1, the J call TRBJ1-6, with TRBD1 matching over 8 bases. The CDR3 is 13 residues long. Germline values: CDR1 SGHRS, CDR2 YFSETQ. V dropped 6 bases and J dropped 5; count of bases not matched to a gene: 1. The CDR3 bases are TGCGCCAGCAAGGACAGGGATAATTCACCCCTCCACTTT. Its protein product is CASKDRDNSPLHF.

This clone was seen only a few times. The rearrangement uses TRBV5-6 and TRBJ2-7; D may be TRBD1 (6 bases). Trimming shortened V by 2 bases and J by 2 bases, and 8 bases separated the two germline ends. Germline V lookup: CDR1 SGHDT, CDR2 YYEEEE. The CDR3 length is 13 residues. The CDR3 reads CASSFQGTYEQYF. The CDR3 DNA sequence: TGTGCCAGCAGCTTTCAGGGGACCTACGAGCAGTACTTC.

The chain is built from TRBV7-9 and TRBJ1-4; tentatively, D is TRBD1 (6 bases). Looked up from germline, CDR1 is SEHNR and CDR2 is FQNEAQ (reference sequence). The V end lost 4 bases, the J end lost 6 bases, and 15 bases lay between the germline ends. The CDR3 contains 15 residues. CDR3 sequence (DNA): TGTGCCAGCAGCTCTCGAAAAGGGGGAGATGAAAAACTGTTTTTT. Protein sequence: CASSSRKGGDEKLFF.

This clone was seen a handful of times. The chain is built from TRBV2 and TRBJ1-1; D is ambiguous. Germline values: CDR1 SNHLY, CDR2 FYNNEI. Deletions cut 4 bases from V and 7 bases from J, with 7 bases between. The CDR3 consists of 11 residues. CDR3 sequence reads: CASSVMDEAFF. CDR3 nucleotide sequence: TGTGCCAGCAGTGTAATGGATGAAGCTTTCTTT.